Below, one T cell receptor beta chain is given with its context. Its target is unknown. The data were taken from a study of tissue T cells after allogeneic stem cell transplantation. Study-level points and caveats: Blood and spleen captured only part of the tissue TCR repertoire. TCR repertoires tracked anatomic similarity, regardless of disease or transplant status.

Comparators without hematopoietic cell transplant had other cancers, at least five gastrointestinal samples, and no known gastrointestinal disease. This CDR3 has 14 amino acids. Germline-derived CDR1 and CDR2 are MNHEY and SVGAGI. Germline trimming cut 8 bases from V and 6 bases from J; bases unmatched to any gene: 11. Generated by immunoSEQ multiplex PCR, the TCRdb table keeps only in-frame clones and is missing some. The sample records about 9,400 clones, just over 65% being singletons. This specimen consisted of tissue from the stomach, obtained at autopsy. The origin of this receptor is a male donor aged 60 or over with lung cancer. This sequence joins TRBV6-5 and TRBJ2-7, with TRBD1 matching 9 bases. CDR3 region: CASRVDRGSSEQYF. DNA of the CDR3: TGTGCCAGCCGAGTAGACAGGGGGAGCAGCGAGCAGTACTTC.